This record concerns one T cell receptor beta chain sequence. Its cognate antigen is unknown. Germline CDR1 SGHKS, CDR2 YYEKEE (reference sequence). This CDR3 is built from 16 residues. The V and J ends lost 0 bases and 9 bases respectively, with 19 bases between them. The time point denotes: week 5, during vaccination. In the vaccine, a single dose held 300 ug of the mutant IDH1 20-mer peptide, along with topical imiquimod. Assay: immunoSEQ multiplex PCR; the TCRdb copy retains only in-frame clones and omits some. The sample lists fewer than 100,000 clones, roughly 91% occurring once. The data originate from a study of a mutant IDH1 vaccine in newly diagnosed glioma.

The chain is built from TRBV5-5 and TRBJ2-1; perhaps TRBD2 as D (6 bases). The source of this sequence is a woman between 45 and 65 years old with glioma. The sequences come from PBMCs, collected from a glioma patient whose treatment included an IDH1 peptide vaccine. This CDR3 reads CASSLGNRGRLSEQFF. CDR3 bases: TGTGCCAGCAGCTTGGGGAATCGAGGGAGGTTGAGTGAGCAGTTCTTC.